This TCR beta chain is from a study of T cell responses to AZD1222 COVID-19 vaccine. Comment on this clone: Its cognate antigen is unknown.

Broader study findings: Clonal diversity may have been underestimated in mostly white British donors.

Second-dose timings of about 4 or about 12 weeks were pooled. Sequenced by immunoSEQ multiplex PCR; TCRdb stores in-frame clones only, minus some. The sample lists 110,000 or so clones, more than 85% seen once, with 3% in the top ten. This receptor was obtained from an adult who received the AZD1222 COVID-19 vaccine. The specimen was peripheral blood, collected 28 days after the second AZD1222 dose.

The CDR3 is CASSGRGTGNTEAFF. CDR3 bases: TGTGCCAGCAGCGGGAGGGGGACAGGGAACACTGAAGCTTTCTTT. The chain has TRBV9 and TRBJ1-1; 8 bases fit TRBD1. With 3 bases clipped from V and 1 base from J, the junction kept 5 bases outside the gene matches. The CDR3 loop spans 15 amino acids. CDR1 is SGDLS, CDR2 YYNGEE, per germline.